This TCR beta chain was identified in a study of T cell repertoires in cytomegalovirus infection. V lost 6 bases to trimming and J lost 10 bases, with 6 bases between them. Germline V gene sequence: CDR1 SNHLY, CDR2 FYNNEI. The CDR3 contains 10 residues. With regard to this clonotype: Its specificity is not known.

MiXCR was run by TCRdb on the reads, yielding one entry per CDR3 protein. The table records some 920,000 distinct CDR3 sequences, approximately 32% of them present only once. J is TRBJ1-4 and V is TRBV2; D uncertain. This TCR derives from a human donor in good health (CMV status not recorded). Some clones in this sample may be carry-over from other donors' samples. The sequencing here drew on cultured CD8+ T cells from PBMCs, taken from culture after CMV antigen stimulation. CDR3 coding DNA: TGTGCCAGCAGAGGAAGAAAACTGTTTTTT. As protein: CASRGRKLFF. Supplemented by reference TRBV2 and TRBJ1-4, the full variable domain reads EPEVTQTPSHQVTQMGQEVILRCVPISNHLYFYWYRQILGQKVEFLVSFYNNEISEKSEIFDDQFSVERPDGSNFTLKIRSTKLEDSAMYFCASRGRKLFFGSGTQLSVL.